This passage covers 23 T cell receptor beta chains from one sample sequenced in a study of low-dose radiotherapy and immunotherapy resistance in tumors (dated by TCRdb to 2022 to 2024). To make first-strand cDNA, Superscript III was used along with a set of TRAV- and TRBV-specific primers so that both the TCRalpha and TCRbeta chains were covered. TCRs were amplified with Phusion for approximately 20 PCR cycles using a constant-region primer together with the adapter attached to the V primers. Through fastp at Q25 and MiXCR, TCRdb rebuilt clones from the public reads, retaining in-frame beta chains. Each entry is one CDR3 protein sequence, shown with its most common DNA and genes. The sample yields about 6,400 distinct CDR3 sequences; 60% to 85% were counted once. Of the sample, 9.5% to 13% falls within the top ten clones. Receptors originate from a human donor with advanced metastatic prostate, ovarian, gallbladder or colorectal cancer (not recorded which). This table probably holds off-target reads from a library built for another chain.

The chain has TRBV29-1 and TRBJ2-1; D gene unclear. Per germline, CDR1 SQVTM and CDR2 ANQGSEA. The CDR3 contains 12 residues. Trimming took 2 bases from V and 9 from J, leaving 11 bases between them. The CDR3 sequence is CSVENSLGEQFF. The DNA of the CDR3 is TGCAGCGTTGAAAACTCCCTCGGTGAGCAGTTCTTC.

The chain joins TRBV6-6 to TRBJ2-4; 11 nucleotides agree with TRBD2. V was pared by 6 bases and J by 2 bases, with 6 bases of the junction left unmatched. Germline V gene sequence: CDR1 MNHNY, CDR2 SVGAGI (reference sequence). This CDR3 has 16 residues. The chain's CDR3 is CASRELAGVSKNIQYF. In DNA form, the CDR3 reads TGTGCCAGCAGGGAACTAGCGGGAGTATCCAAAAACATTCAGTACTTC.

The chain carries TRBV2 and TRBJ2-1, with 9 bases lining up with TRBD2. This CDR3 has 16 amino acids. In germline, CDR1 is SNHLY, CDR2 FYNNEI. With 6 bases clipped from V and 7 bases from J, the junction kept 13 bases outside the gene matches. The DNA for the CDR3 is TGTGCCAGCAGGCACCGTGTGCGGGAGGGAGCGAATGAGCAGTTCTTC. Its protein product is CASRHRVREGANEQFF.

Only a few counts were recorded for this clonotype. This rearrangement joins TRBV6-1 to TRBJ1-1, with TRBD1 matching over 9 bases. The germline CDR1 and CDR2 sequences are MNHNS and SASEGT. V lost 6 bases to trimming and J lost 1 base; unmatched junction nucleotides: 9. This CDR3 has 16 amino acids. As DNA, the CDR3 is TGTGCCAGCAGACCGACAGGGGGTGGTGGGAACACTGAAGCTTTCTTT. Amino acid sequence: CASRPTGGGGNTEAFF.

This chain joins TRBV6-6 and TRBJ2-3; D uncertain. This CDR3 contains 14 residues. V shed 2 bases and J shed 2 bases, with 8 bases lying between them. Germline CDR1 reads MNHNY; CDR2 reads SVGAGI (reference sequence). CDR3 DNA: TGTGCCAGCAGTTACGACGCCTTCACAGATACGCAGTATTTT. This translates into CASSYDAFTDTQYF.

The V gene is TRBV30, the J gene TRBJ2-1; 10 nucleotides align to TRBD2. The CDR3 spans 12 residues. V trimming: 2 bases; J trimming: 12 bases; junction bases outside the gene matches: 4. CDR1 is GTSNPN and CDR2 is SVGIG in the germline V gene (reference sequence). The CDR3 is CAWSRTSGLQFF. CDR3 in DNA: TGTGCCTGGAGTCGGACTAGCGGTTTGCAGTTCTTC.

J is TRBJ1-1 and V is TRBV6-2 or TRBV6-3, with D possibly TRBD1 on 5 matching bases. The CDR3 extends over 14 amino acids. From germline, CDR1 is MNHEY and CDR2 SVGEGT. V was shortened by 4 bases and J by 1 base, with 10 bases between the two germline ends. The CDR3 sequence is CASSFRGPNTEAFF. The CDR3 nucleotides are TGTGCCAGCAGTTTTCGGGGACCGAACACTGAAGCTTTCTTT.

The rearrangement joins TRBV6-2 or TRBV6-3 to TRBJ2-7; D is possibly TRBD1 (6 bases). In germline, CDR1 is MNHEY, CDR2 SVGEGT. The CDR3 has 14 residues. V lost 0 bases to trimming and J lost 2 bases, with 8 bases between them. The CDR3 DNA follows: TGTGCCAGCAGTTACTCCGAGGGGGCCTACGAGCAGTACTTC. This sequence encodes CASSYSEGAYEQYF.

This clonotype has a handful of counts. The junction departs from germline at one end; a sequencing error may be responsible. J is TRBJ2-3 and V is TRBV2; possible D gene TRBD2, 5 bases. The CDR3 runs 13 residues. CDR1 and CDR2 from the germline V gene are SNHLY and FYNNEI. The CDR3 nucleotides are TGTGCCAGCAGTGAAGCGATGGGCGGGCCCCCGGATTTT. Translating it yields CASSEAMGGPPDF. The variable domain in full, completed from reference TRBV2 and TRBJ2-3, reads EPEVTQTPSHQVTQMGQEVILRCVPISNHLYFYWYRQILGQKVEFLVSFYNNEISEKSEIFDDQFSVERPDGSNFTLKIRSTKLEDSAMYFCASSEAMGGPPDFGPGTRLTVL.

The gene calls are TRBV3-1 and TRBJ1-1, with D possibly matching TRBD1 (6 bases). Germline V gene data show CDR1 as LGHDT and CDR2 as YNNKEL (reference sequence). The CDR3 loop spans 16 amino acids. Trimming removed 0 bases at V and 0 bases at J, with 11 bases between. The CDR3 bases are TGTGCCAGCAGCCAAGATGCTAGGGGGTTGAACACTGAAGCTTTCTTT. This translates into CASSQDARGLNTEAFF.

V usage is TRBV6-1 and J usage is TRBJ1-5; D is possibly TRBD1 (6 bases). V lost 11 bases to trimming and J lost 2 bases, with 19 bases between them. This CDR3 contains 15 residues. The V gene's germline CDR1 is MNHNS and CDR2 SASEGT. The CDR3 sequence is CAGSPGTTGNQPQHF. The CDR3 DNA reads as TGTGCCGGCTCCCCCGGGACAACCGGCAATCAGCCCCAGCATTTT.

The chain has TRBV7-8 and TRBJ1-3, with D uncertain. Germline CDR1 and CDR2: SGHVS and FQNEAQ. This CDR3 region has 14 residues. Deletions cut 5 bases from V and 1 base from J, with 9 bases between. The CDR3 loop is CASSGRGSGNTIYF. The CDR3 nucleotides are TGTGCCAGCAGCGGACGGGGTTCTGGAAACACCATATATTTT.

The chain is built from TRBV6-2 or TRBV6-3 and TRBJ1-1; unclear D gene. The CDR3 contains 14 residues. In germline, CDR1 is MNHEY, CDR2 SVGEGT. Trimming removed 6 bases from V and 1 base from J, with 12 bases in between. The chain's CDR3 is CASRADGENTEAFF. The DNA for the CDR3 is TGTGCCAGCAGGGCGGACGGGGAGAACACTGAAGCTTTCTTT.

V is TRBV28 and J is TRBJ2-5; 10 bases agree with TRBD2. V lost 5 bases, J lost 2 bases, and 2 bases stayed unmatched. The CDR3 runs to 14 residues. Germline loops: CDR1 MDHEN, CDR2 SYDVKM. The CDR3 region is CASSDSGGQETQYF. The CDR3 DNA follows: TGTGCCAGCAGTGATAGCGGGGGGCAAGAGACCCAGTACTTC.

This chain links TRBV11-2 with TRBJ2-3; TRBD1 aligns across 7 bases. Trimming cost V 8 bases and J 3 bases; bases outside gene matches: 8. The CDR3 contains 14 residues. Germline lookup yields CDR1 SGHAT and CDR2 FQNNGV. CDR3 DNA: TGTGCCAGCGGGGGACAGATTTTGACAGATACGCAGTATTTT. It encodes CASGGQILTDTQYF.

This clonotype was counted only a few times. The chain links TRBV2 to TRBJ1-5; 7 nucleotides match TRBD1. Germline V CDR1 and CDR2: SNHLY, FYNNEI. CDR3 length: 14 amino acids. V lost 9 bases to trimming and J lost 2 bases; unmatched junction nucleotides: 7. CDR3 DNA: TGTGCCAGTCAAGGGGGCATTGGCAATCAGCCCCAGCATTTT. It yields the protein CASQGGIGNQPQHF.

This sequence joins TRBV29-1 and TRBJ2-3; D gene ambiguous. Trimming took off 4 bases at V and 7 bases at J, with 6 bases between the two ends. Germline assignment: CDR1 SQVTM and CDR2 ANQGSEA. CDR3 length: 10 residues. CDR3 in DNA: TGCAGCGTTGGGGCGAATACGCAGTATTTT. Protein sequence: CSVGANTQYF.

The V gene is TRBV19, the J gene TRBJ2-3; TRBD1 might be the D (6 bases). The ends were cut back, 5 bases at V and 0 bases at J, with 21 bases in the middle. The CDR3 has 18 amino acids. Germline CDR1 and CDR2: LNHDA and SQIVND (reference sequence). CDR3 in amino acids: CASSRQGITRESTDTQYF. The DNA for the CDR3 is TGTGCCAGTAGTCGCCAGGGGATTACTAGGGAGAGCACAGATACGCAGTATTTT. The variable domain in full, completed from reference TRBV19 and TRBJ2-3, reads DGGITQSPKYLFRKEGQNVTLSCEQNLNHDAMYWYRQDPGQGLRLIYYSQIVNDFQKGDIAEGYSVSREKKESFPLTVTSAQKNPTAFYLCASSRQGITRESTDTQYFGPGTRLTVL.

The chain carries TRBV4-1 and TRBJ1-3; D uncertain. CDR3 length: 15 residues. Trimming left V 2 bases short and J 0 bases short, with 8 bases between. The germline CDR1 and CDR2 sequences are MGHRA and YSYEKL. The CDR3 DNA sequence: TGCGCCAGCAGCCAACCCAGACTCTCTGGAAACACCATATATTTT. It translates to CASSQPRLSGNTIYF.

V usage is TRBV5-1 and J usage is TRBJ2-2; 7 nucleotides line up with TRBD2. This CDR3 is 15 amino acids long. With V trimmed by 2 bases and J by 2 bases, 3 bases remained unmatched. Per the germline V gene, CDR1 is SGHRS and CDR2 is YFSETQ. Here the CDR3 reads CASSLAGLNTGELFF. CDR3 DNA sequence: TGCGCCAGCAGCTTAGCGGGACTAAACACCGGGGAGCTGTTTTTT.

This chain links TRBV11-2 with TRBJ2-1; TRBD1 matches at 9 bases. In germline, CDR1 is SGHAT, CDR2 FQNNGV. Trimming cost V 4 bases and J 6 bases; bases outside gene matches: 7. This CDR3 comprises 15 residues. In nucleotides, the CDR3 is TGTGCCAGCAGCTCGAAGACAGGGGGATTCAATGAGCAGTTCTTC. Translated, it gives CASSSKTGGFNEQFF.

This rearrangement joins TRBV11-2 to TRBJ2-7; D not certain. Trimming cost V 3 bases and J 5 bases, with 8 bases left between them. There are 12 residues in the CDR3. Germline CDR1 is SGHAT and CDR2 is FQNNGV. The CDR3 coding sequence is TGTGCCAGCAGCTTGGGTAGTAACGAGCAGTACTTC. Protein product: CASSLGSNEQYF.

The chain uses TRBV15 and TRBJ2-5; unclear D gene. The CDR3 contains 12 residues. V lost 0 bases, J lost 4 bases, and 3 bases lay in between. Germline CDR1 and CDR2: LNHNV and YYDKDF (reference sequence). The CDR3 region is CATSRDLETQYF. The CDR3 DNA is TGTGCCACCAGCAGAGACCTAGAGACCCAGTACTTC. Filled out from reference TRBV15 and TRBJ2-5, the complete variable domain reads DAMVIQNPRYQVTQFGKPVTLSCSQTLNHNVMYWYQQKSSQAPKLLFHYYDKDFNNEADTPDNFQSRRPNTSFCFLDIRSPGLGDTAMYLCATSRDLETQYFGPGTRLLVL.